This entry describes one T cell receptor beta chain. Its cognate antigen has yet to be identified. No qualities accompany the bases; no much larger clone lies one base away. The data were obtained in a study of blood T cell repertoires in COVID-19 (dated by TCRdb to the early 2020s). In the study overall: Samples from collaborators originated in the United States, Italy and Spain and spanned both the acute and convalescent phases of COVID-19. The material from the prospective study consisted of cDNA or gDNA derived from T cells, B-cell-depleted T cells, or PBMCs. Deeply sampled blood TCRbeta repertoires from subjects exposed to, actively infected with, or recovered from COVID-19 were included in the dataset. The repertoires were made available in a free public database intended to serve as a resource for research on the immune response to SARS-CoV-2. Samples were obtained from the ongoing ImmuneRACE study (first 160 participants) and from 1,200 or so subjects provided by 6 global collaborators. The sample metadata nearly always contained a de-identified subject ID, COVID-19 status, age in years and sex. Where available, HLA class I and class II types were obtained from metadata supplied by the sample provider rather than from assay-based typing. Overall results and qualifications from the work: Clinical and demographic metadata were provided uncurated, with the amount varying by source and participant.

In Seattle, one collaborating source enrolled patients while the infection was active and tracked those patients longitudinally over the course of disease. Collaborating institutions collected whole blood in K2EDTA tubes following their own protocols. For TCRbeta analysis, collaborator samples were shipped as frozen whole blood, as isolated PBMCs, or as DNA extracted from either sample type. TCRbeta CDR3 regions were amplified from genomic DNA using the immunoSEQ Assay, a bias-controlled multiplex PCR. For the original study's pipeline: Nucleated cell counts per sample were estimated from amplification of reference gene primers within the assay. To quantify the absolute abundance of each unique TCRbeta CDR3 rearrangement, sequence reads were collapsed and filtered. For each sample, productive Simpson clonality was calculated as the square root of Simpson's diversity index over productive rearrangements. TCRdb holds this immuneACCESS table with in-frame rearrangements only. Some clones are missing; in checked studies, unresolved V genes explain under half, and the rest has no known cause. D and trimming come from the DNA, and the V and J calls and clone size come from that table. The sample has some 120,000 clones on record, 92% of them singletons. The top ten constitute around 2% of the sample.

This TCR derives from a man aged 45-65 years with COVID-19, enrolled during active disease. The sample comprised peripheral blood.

The DNA reads as follows: TGCGCCAGCAGCTTGGCCGACGGCAGGAGGGGGTTCTTC. Its protein is CASSLADGRRGFF. The chain joins TRBV5-1 to TRBJ2-1; matching of 6 bases hints at TRBD2 as the D gene. The germline V gene yields SGHRS for CDR1 and YFSETQ for CDR2. Reading from cysteine to phenylalanine, the CDR3 counts 13 amino acids. The sequence is cut down to CDR3 DNA, 39 bases in frame from base 1. The V and J ends are trimmed by 0 bases and 15 bases, leaving 16 bases between them.